This entry lists 27 T cell receptor beta chains sequenced from one sample in a study of T-cell memory formation after mild COVID-19. TCRdb fed the 5' RACE reads into MiXCR, producing one record per CDR3 protein. Here the sample spans approximately 210,000 distinct CDR3 sequences, 15% to 20% being singletons. The sample taken for sequencing was PBMCs or a T cell subset sorted from them (not recorded which). Every receptor here comes from an adult woman who had mild COVID-19 (a few samples of this study predate the infection). Cell type and time point are not known.

The chain employs TRBV20-1 and TRBJ1-2; 7 nucleotides line up with TRBD1. This CDR3 is built from 13 residues. Germline CDR1 DFQATT, CDR2 SNEGSKA (reference sequence). The junction had 7 bases not matched to a gene; V was cut back by 3 bases and J by 6 bases. This chain's CDR3 is CSARATGRDGYTF. In DNA, the CDR3 is TGCAGTGCTAGGGCGACAGGGAGAGATGGCTACACCTTC.

There are a few counts of this clonotype. Here the CDR3 DNA reads TGCGCCAGCAGCGGGACAGGGGGTAACTATGGCTACACCTTC. The encoded protein is CASSGTGGNYGYTF. The rearrangement links TRBV5-1 to TRBJ1-2; 11 nucleotides line up with TRBD1. This CDR3 is 14 amino acids long. The ends lost 4 bases at V and 1 base at J; junction bases unmatched: 0. Germline assignment: CDR1 SGHRS and CDR2 YFSETQ.

This clonotype was seen ten or more times. The chain is built from TRBV7-2 and TRBJ2-1; TRBD2 might be the D (6 bases). Germline V gene lookup returns CDR1 SGHTA and CDR2 FQGNSA. Trimming took 3 bases from V and 4 from J, leaving 16 bases between them. The CDR3 runs 16 residues. The CDR3 nucleotides are TGTGCCAGCAGCTTGTCCGGGACTGCCGGATACAATGAGCAGTTCTTC. Its protein is CASSLSGTAGYNEQFF.

The chain links TRBV12-3 or TRBV12-4 to TRBJ1-1; D gene uncertain. The CDR3 consists of 11 residues. The germline V and J ends were trimmed by 5 bases and 10 bases, with 11 bases remaining between them. CDR3 protein: CASSPLLGAFF. In nucleotides, the CDR3 is TGTGCCAGCAGTCCCCTGCTAGGAGCTTTCTTT.

This chain uses TRBV14 with TRBJ1-4; D unclear. CDR1 is SGHDN, CDR2 FVKESK, per germline. Trimming took 1 base from V and 4 from J, leaving 4 bases between them. This CDR3 spans 13 amino acids. The CDR3: CASSQVLNEKLFF. CDR3 DNA: TGTGCCAGCAGCCAAGTACTTAATGAAAAACTGTTTTTT.

This chain joins TRBV3-1 and TRBJ2-1; no definite D call. CDR3 length equals 15 residues. V was pared by 1 base and J by 5 bases, with 12 bases between. Germline V gives CDR1 LGHDT, CDR2 YNNKEL (reference sequence). The CDR3 is CASSQGHSLNNEQFF. The CDR3 coding sequence is TGTGCCAGCAGCCAAGGGCATAGCCTAAACAATGAGCAGTTCTTC.

This clonotype was counted only a few times. The J gene is TRBJ2-3, the V gene TRBV5-1; 14 nucleotides match TRBD2. This CDR3 has 17 amino acids. Unmatched junction bases numbered 8, after V lost 4 bases and J lost 4 bases. Germline CDR1 and CDR2: SGHRS and YFSETQ. The CDR3 DNA reads as TGCGCCAGCAGCAAAGGGACTAGCGGGAGTGGAGCAGATACGCAGTATTTT. As protein: CASSKGTSGSGADTQYF.

The chain has TRBV4-3 and TRBJ2-1; D is perhaps TRBD1 (5 bases). The CDR3 has 12 amino acids. CDR1 LGHNA and CDR2 YSLEER come from the germline V gene. Trimming shortened V by 6 bases and J by 8 bases, and 11 bases separated the two germline ends. The CDR3: CASSLRGHEQFF. The CDR3 nucleotides are TGCGCCAGCAGTTTAAGGGGCCATGAGCAGTTCTTC.

This clonotype occurred many times. The rearrangement links TRBV29-1 to TRBJ2-3; either TRBD1 or TRBD2 may fit D (6 bases each). The germline V and J ends were trimmed by 4 bases and 2 bases, with 19 bases remaining between them. The CDR3 is 16 amino acids. Germline-derived CDR1 and CDR2 are SQVTM and ANQGSEA. DNA for the CDR3: TGCAGCGTTGTCGGTCGTAGGGGGGCCCACACAGATACGCAGTATTTT. It yields the protein CSVVGRRGAHTDTQYF.

The rearrangement joins TRBV20-1 to TRBJ2-7; no clear D. Germline V gene sequence: CDR1 DFQATT, CDR2 SNEGSKA (reference sequence). The CDR3 consists of 13 residues. V was clipped by 2 bases and J by 2 bases, with 10 bases between them. The CDR3 DNA reads TGCAGTGCTAGATCGGCCCAAACCTACGAGCAGTACTTC. It specifies CSARSAQTYEQYF.

Only a few counts were recorded for this clonotype. The chain recombines TRBV10-3 with TRBJ2-7; D is perhaps TRBD1 or TRBD2 (7 bases each). V lost 4 bases to trimming and J lost 1 base, with 20 bases between them. The germline gives CDR1 ENHRY, CDR2 SYGVKD. CDR3 length: 17 amino acids. The DNA of the CDR3 is TGTGCCATCAGTGGCTGGGAGGGGACAGCGGTTTCCTACGAGCAGTACTTC. Residues: CAISGWEGTAVSYEQYF.

This chain connects TRBV9 to TRBJ2-5, with D perhaps matching TRBD2 (6 bases). This CDR3 contains 13 residues. In germline, CDR1 is SGDLS, CDR2 YYNGEE. V lost 4 bases and J lost 9, with 16 bases in between. CDR3 protein: CASSPGDPGAQYF. The CDR3 DNA is TGTGCCAGCAGCCCAGGCGATCCGGGGGCCCAGTACTTC. The full variable domain, its missing parts supplied by reference TRBV9 and TRBJ2-5, is DSGVTQTPKHLITATGQRVTLRCSPRSGDLSVYWYQQSLDQGLQFLIQYYNGEERAKGNILERFSAQQFPDLHSELNLSSLELGDSALYFCASSPGDPGAQYFGPGTRLLVL.

In this sample, this clonotype turned up a few times. V usage is TRBV4-2 and J usage is TRBJ2-4; D not resolved. Germline V CDR1 and CDR2: LGHNA, YNFKEQ. The CDR3 is 14 residues long. V was trimmed by 1 base and J by 4 bases, leaving 8 bases between them. CDR3 sequence: CASSQAAGKNIQYF. The CDR3 nucleotides read TGTGCCAGCAGCCAAGCGGCAGGAAAAAACATTCAGTACTTC.

In its sample, this clonotype was seen a few times. The rearrangement links TRBV12-3 or TRBV12-4 to TRBJ2-5; 7 bases are a match to TRBD1. This CDR3 spans 14 amino acids. Trimming at V came to 6 bases and at J to 3 bases, leaving 7 bases not matched to a gene. CDR3: CASRMTGTEETQYF. The CDR3 region has the DNA TGTGCCAGCAGAATGACCGGGACAGAAGAGACCCAGTACTTC.

This clonotype was observed a handful of times. The chain uses TRBV3-1 and TRBJ2-5; D is perhaps TRBD2 (5 bases). V lost 1 base to trimming and J lost 3 bases, with 9 bases between them. The germline V gene encodes CDR1 LGHDT and CDR2 YNNKEL (reference sequence). This CDR3 has 14 amino acids. CDR3 sequence reads: CASSQGTAEETQYF. CDR3 nucleotide sequence: TGTGCCAGCAGCCAAGGGACTGCAGAAGAGACCCAGTACTTC.

The gene calls are TRBV18 and TRBJ1-4; no definite D call. Trimming shortened V by 3 bases and J by 8 bases, and 19 bases separated the two germline ends. Germline CDR1 is KGHSH and CDR2 is LQKENI. This CDR3 region has 16 residues. CDR3 sequence: CASSPTGATVREKLFF. The CDR3 DNA follows: TGTGCCAGCTCACCGACGGGAGCCACCGTCAGGGAAAAACTGTTTTTT.

This clonotype was seen only a few times. The chain has TRBV7-2 and TRBJ1-1; D is possibly TRBD1 (6 bases). The CDR3 runs 13 residues. Germline lookup yields CDR1 SGHTA and CDR2 FQGNSA. Trimming took 5 bases from V and 5 from J, leaving 12 bases between them. Here the CDR3 DNA reads TGTGCCAGCAGCCTAACAGGGATGACTGAAGCTTTCTTT. Encoded protein: CASSLTGMTEAFF.

The chain joins TRBV6-5 to TRBJ1-2, with D maybe TRBD1 (6 bases). Germline lookup yields CDR1 MNHEY and CDR2 SVGAGI. The length of the CDR3 is 16 residues. V lost 0 bases and J lost 4, with 15 bases in between. CDR3 nucleotides: TGTGCCAGCAGTTACTCGATGCGGGGGCTCGCCTATGGCTACACCTTC. Amino acids: CASSYSMRGLAYGYTF.

There are a few counts of this clonotype. CDR3 residues: CASRKTGGNTEAFF. The CDR3 region has the DNA TGCGCCAGCAGGAAGACAGGGGGGAACACTGAAGCTTTCTTT. The V call is TRBV5-1, the J call TRBJ1-1; 9 bases line up with TRBD1. Trimming took 5 bases from V and 1 from J; bases not matched to a gene: 3. Germline V gene lookup returns CDR1 SGHRS and CDR2 YFSETQ. The CDR3 has 14 residues.

V gene TRBV12-3 or TRBV12-4 combines with J gene TRBJ2-2, with 9 bases lining up with TRBD1. With V trimmed by 4 bases and J by 5 bases, 5 bases remained unmatched. There are 15 residues in the CDR3. The CDR3 sequence: CASSSDRGRTGELFF. The DNA of the CDR3 is TGTGCCAGCAGTTCTGACAGGGGGAGGACCGGGGAGCTGTTTTTT.

This clonotype occurred a few times. The rearrangement joins TRBV25-1 to TRBJ2-3; D might be TRBD1 (7 bases). V lost 10 bases and J 5 bases, leaving 16 bases between the germline ends. Germline CDR1 MGHDK, CDR2 SYGVNS. The CDR3 is 13 amino acids. The CDR3 region is CATWRGQRDTQYF. The CDR3 DNA is TGTGCCACCTGGAGGGGGCAGAGAGATACGCAGTATTTT.

This clonotype was seen only a few times. The chain couples TRBV7-9 to TRBJ2-5, with D perhaps TRBD1 or TRBD2 (5 bases each). Germline CDR1 reads SEHNR; CDR2 reads FQNEAQ (reference sequence). The CDR3 is 14 amino acids. The V end was cut by 7 bases, the J end by 2 bases, with 14 bases between. CDR3 protein: CASTYRGGQETQYF. In DNA, the CDR3 is TGTGCCAGCACCTATCGGGGCGGGCAAGAGACCCAGTACTTC.

The CDR3 region has the DNA TGCGCCAGCAGCATCGACAGGGGGCGCGGGGAGACCCAGTACTTC. It specifies CASSIDRGRGETQYF. This chain joins TRBV5-1 and TRBJ2-5, with 10 bases that match TRBD1. The CDR3 has 15 amino acids. With 4 bases clipped from V and 5 bases from J, the junction kept 8 bases outside the gene matches. The germline V gene has CDR1 SGHRS and CDR2 YFSETQ.

This chain connects TRBV12-5 to TRBJ2-7, with 7 bases identical to TRBD1. The CDR3 length is 12 residues. Germline V lookup: CDR1 LGHNT, CDR2 FRNRAP. V trimming: 1 base; J trimming: 9 bases; junction bases outside the gene matches: 3. CDR3 sequence (DNA): TGTGCTAGTGGTTTGGGTCCAGGGGGGCAGTACTTC. It codes for CASGLGPGGQYF. The full variable domain, with the rest looked up from reference TRBV12-5 and TRBJ2-7, is DARVTQTPRHKVTEMGQEVTMRCQPILGHNTVFWYRQTMMQGLELLAYFRNRAPLDDSGMPKDRFSAEMPDATLATLKIQPSEPRDSAVYFCASGLGPGGQYFGPGTRLTVT.

This clonotype came up once. The V call is TRBV6-2 or TRBV6-3, the J call TRBJ1-1; D perhaps matches TRBD1 (6 bases). Trimming shortened V by 4 bases and J by 0 bases, and 15 bases separated the two germline ends. The germline V gene encodes CDR1 MNHEY and CDR2 SVGEGT. The CDR3 is 16 residues long. CDR3 bases: TGTGCCAGCAGTTCCCTGCCGGGGGGCATGAACACTGAAGCTTTCTTT. This gives the protein CASSSLPGGMNTEAFF.

This clonotype turned up a few times. The chain recombines TRBV12-3 or TRBV12-4 with TRBJ1-1; 7 nucleotides align to TRBD1. The CDR3 has 15 residues. V lost 6 bases, J lost 2 bases, and 9 bases stayed unmatched. CDR3 in amino acids: CASSPGGRANTEAFF. CDR3 sequence (DNA): TGTGCCAGCAGCCCAGGGGGGAGGGCCAACACTGAAGCTTTCTTT.

This clonotype turned up a few times. This chain joins TRBV5-1 and TRBJ2-3, with TRBD2 identical over 8 bases. CDR1 is SGHRS and CDR2 is YFSETQ in the germline V gene. The trim removed 2 bases at V and 1 base at J, leaving 6 bases unmatched. The CDR3 is made up of 16 amino acids. The CDR3 DNA reads as TGCGCCAGCAGCTTATCAGCGGGAGTGGGCACAGATACGCAGTATTTT. It encodes CASSLSAGVGTDTQYF.